The sequence of this T cell receptor (beta chain) was determined in a study of T cell responses to AZD1222 COVID-19 vaccine. A note on this clone: Its antigen remains unknown.

Notes on the study in general: Donors were largely white British and mainly female; clonal diversity was possibly underestimated. Repertoires in all cases were sampled only once the peak T cell response had passed. Unmutated regions of variants are reportedly targeted by nearly half of spike-specific TCRs.

The CDR3 has 17 residues. The V and J ends lost 6 bases and 4 bases respectively, with 23 bases between them. CDR1 SGHTA and CDR2 FQGNSA come from the germline V gene. Clones were sequenced by immunoSEQ multiplex PCR, and TCRdb holds only the in-frame ones, with some missing. The top ten clones hold 1% of a sample with about 200,000 clones, approximately 94% of them seen once. Analyses pooled second doses at about 4 or about 12 weeks. The source was peripheral blood, collected 28 days after the second AZD1222 dose. The clonotype was recovered from an adult who received the AZD1222 COVID-19 vaccine. V usage is TRBV7-2 and J usage is TRBJ2-3; no reliable D call. The CDR3 DNA sequence: TGTGCCAGCAGACCAAACCGCGGCGTCGGAAACCCAGATACGCAGTATTTT. Protein product: CASRPNRGVGNPDTQYF.